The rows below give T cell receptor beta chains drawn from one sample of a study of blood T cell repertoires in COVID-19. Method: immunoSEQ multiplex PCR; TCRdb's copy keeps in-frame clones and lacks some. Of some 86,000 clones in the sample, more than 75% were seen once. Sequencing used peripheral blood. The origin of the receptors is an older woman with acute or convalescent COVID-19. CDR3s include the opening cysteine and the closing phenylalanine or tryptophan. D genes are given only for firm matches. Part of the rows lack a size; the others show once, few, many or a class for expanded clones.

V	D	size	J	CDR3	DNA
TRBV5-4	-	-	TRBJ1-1	CASSLPRGPNTEAFF	TGTGCCAGCAGCTTGCCGCGGGGGCCCAACACTGAAGCTTTCTTT
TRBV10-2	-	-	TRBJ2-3	CASSEFSVSSDTQYF	TGCGCCAGCAGTGAGTTCTCAGTATCGTCAGATACGCAGTATTTT
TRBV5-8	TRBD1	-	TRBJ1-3	CASSLQGTGNTIYF	TGTGCCAGCAGCCTACAGGGGACTGGAAACACCATATATTTT
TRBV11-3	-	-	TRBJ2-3	CASSLGGLGDTDTQYF	TGTGCCAGCAGCTTAGGGGGCCTAGGGGACACAGATACGCAGTATTTT
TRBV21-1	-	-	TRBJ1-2	CASDGGAQGAGKSYGYTF	TGTGCCAGCGACGGCGGGGCGCAGGGGGCCGGTAAGAGCTATGGCTACACCTTC
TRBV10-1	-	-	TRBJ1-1	CASSQGFANTEAFF	TGCGCCAGCAGCCAGGGGTTCGCGAACACTGAAGCTTTCTTT
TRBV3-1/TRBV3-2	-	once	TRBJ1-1	CASSQDGRIIGIMNTEAFF	TGTGCCAGCAGCCAAGATGGGAGGATCATTGGGATCATGAACACTGAAGCTTTCTTT
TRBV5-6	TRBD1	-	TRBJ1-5	CASSRQGRDNQPQHF	TGTGCCAGCAGCCGACAGGGGAGGGATAATCAGCCCCAGCATTTT
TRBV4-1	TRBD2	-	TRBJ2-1	CASSKMGLVGNEQFF	TGCGCCAGCAGCAAAATGGGACTAGTAGGCAATGAGCAGTTCTTC
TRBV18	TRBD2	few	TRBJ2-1	CASSPERDDEQFF	TGTGCCAGCTCACCGGAGCGGGACGATGAGCAGTTCTTC
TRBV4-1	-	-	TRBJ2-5	CASSQDVNRGTQYF	TGCGCCAGCAGCCAAGACGTGAATCGCGGGACCCAGTACTTC
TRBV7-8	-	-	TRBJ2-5	CASSRGLESTQYF	TGTGCCAGCAGCCGGGGACTGGAATCGACCCAGTACTTC
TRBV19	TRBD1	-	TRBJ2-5	CASSIRQGLQETQYF	TGTGCCAGTAGTATAAGACAGGGCCTCCAAGAGACCCAGTACTTC
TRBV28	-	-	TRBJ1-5	CASSRTENQPQHF	TGTGCCAGCAGTCGCACGGAGAATCAGCCCCAGCATTTT
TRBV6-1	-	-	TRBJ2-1	CASSEAGRKGNEQFF	TGTGCCAGCAGTGAAGCAGGGAGGAAGGGTAATGAGCAGTTCTTC
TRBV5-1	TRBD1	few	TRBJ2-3	CASTLRDSRTDTQYF	TGCGCCAGTACACTCCGGGACAGCCGCACAGATACGCAGTATTTT
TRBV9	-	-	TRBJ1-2	CASSVFPAREGGGYTF	TGTGCCAGCAGCGTATTCCCCGCCAGGGAAGGTGGCGGCTACACCTTC
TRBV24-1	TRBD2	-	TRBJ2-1	CATSAGTSGYNEQFF	TGTGCCACCAGCGCCGGGACTAGCGGTTACAATGAGCAGTTCTTC
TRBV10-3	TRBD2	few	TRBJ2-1	CAISESVTSGVNEQFF	TGTGCCATCAGTGAGTCGGTGACTAGCGGGGTCAATGAGCAGTTCTTC
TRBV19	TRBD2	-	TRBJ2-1	CASKRGGIYEQFF	TGTGCCAGTAAGCGGGGGGGCATTTATGAGCAGTTCTTC
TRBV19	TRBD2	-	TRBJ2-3	CASNLAGGTDTQYF	TGTGCCAGTAACCTAGCGGGAGGCACAGATACGCAGTATTTT
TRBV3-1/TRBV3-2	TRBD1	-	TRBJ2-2	CASSFRTGMAGELFF	TGTGCCAGCAGCTTTAGGACAGGGATGGCCGGGGAGCTGTTTTTT
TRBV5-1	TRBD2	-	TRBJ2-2	CASTWGAGGFANTGELFF	TGCGCCAGCACCTGGGGAGCGGGGGGATTCGCGAACACCGGGGAGCTGTTTTTT
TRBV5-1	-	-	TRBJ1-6	CASSLAADRGGSPLHF	TGCGCCAGCAGCTTGGCCGCTGATAGGGGCGGATCACCCCTCCACTTT
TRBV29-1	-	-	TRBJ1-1	CSVEQWSGDLGILF	TGCAGCGTTGAACAGTGGTCAGGGGACCTGGGTATTCTCTTT
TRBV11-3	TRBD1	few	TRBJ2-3	CASVRDRGSDTQYF	TGTGCCAGCGTCCGGGACAGGGGCTCAGATACGCAGTATTTT
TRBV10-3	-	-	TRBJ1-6	CAISAGGLENSPLHF	TGTGCCATCAGTGCGGGGGGTCTAGAGAATTCACCCCTCCACTTT
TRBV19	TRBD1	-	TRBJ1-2	CASMGQGPRDYGYTF	TGTGCCAGTATGGGACAGGGCCCGAGAGATTATGGCTACACCTTC
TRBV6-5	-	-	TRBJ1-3	CASSTAGGNTIYF	TGTGCCAGCAGCACGGCAGGGGGAAACACCATATATTTT
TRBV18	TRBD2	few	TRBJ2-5	CASSPPPGASGTQETQYF	TGTGCCAGCTCACCACCCCCCGGGGCTAGCGGGACCCAAGAGACCCAGTACTTC
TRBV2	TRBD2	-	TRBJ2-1	CASSVAGGYNEQFF	TGTGCCAGCAGTGTAGCGGGGGGGTACAATGAGCAGTTCTTC
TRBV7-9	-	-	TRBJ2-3	CASLEQGWSTDTQYF	TGTGCCAGCCTGGAGCAGGGGTGGAGCACAGATACGCAGTATTTT
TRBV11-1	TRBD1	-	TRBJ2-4	CASSLGQGRNIQYF	TGTGCCAGCAGCTTGGGACAGGGGAGAAACATTCAGTACTTC
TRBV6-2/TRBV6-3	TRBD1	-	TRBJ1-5	CASSQRQGQYQPQHF	TGTGCCAGCAGTCAAAGACAGGGGCAATATCAGCCCCAGCATTTT
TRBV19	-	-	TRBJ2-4	CASRDSFLAKNIQYF	TGTGCCAGTAGGGACAGTTTCCTAGCCAAAAACATTCAGTACTTC
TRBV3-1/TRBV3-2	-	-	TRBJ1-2	CASSQDEKNGYTF	TGTGCCAGCAGCCAAGATGAGAAGAATGGCTACACCTTC
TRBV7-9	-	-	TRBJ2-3	CASSLGPETQYF	TGTGCCAGCAGCTTGGGGCCGGAGACGCAGTATTTT
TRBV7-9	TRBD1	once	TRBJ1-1	CASTRDSNTEAFF	TGTGCCAGCACGCGGGACAGCAACACTGAAGCTTTCTTT
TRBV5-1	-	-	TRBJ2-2	CASSMGQGTGELFF	TGCGCCAGCAGCATGGGGCAGGGGACCGGGGAGCTGTTTTTT
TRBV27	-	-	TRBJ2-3	CASSPPNTDTQYF	TGTGCCAGCAGTCCCCCCAATACAGATACGCAGTATTTT
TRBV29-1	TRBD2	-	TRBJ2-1	CSVDPAGGFSYGQFF	TGCAGCGTAGACCCAGCGGGGGGGTTTTCTTACGGGCAGTTCTTC
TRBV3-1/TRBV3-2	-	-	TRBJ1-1	CASSQQGTNTEAFF	TGTGCCAGCAGCCAACAGGGGACGAACACTGAAGCTTTCTTT
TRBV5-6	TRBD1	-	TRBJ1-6	CASTPGQENSPLHF	TGTGCCAGCACCCCGGGACAGGAGAATTCACCCCTCCACTTT
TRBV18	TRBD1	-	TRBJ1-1	CASSPITIGGSLNTEAFF	TGTGCCAGCTCACCAATCACGATAGGGGGCAGCTTGAACACTGAAGCTTTCTTT
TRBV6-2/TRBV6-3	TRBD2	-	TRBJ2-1	CASSYEVGGSPYNEQFF	TGTGCCAGCAGTTACGAAGTTGGCGGGAGCCCGTACAATGAGCAGTTCTTC
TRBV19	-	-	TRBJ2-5	CASSIGQVLVETQYF	TGTGCCAGTAGTATAGGACAGGTCCTCGTCGAGACCCAGTACTTC
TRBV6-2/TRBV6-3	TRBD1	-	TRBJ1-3	CASSWRQGSSGNTIYF	TGTGCCAGCAGTTGGAGACAGGGGTCGTCCGGAAACACCATATATTTT
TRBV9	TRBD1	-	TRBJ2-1	CASSVENRGMNEQFF	TGTGCCAGCAGCGTAGAGAACAGGGGGATGAATGAGCAGTTCTTC
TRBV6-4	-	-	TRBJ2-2	CASSLVTNTGELFF	TGTGCCAGCAGCTTAGTCACGAACACCGGGGAGCTGTTTTTT
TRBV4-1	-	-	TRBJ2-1	CASSLQQYNEQFF	TGCGCCAGCAGTTTACAGCAGTACAATGAGCAGTTCTTC
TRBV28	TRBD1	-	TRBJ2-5	CASSSSGFGQGGQETQYF	TGTGCCAGCAGTTCATCAGGATTCGGACAGGGGGGGCAAGAGACCCAGTACTTC
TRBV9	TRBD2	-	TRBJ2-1	CASSVTHTSGSLRRSSYNEQFF	TGTGCCAGCAGCGTAACCCATACTAGCGGGAGCTTAAGAAGGAGCTCCTACAATGAGCAGTTCTTC
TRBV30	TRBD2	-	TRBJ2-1	CAWKAGAYNEQFF	TGTGCCTGGAAGGCGGGAGCCTACAATGAGCAGTTCTTC
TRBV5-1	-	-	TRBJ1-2	CASSPDRSGTFYGYTF	TGCGCCAGCAGCCCAGACAGGTCAGGGACCTTCTATGGCTACACCTTC
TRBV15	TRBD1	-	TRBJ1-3	CATSRDHRGSGNTIYF	TGTGCCACCAGCAGAGACCACAGGGGGTCTGGAAACACCATATATTTT
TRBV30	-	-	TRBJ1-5	CAWAQGLGQPQHF	TGTGCCTGGGCTCAGGGATTGGGTCAGCCCCAGCATTTT
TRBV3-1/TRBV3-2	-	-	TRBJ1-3	CASSQDIISGNTIYF	TGTGCCAGCAGCCAAGATATAATCTCTGGAAACACCATATATTTT
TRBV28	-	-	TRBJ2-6	CASISVAGANVLTF	TGTGCCAGCATATCCGTAGCAGGGGCCAACGTCCTGACTTTC
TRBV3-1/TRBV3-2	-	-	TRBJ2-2	CASSPTRFSGELFF	TGTGCCAGCAGCCCTACTAGATTCTCCGGGGAGCTGTTTTTT
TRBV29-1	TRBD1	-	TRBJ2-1	CSVEWGQGVSEYNEQFF	TGCAGCGTTGAATGGGGACAGGGGGTATCGGAATACAATGAGCAGTTCTTC